This T cell receptor (beta chain) was retrieved from a study of identical twins. Study results and limitations: A lower insertion count was a feature of abundant cord blood beta clonotypes, with no such feature in memory repertoires.

The V and J ends lost 5 bases and 4 bases respectively, with 15 bases between them. The CDR3 is 15 amino acids. Healthy Caucasian individuals made up all the donors. From the 5' RACE reads, TCRdb called clonotypes with MiXCR, one entry per CDR3 protein. The sample has about 900,000 distinct CDR3 sequences, around 12% seen once; the top ten hold roughly 1.5%. The sample holds a few counts of this clonotype. As yet, its antigen is unknown. The same specimen was also included in a second study, on yellow fever vaccine responses in identical twins. That source notes: Twins reportedly showed a vaccine T cell response that seemed partly convergent and partly personalized.

This TCR derives from a woman under 30 in good health. Sequenced material: PBMCs. This sequence joins TRBV12-3 or TRBV12-4 and TRBJ2-1; D ambiguous. Written as DNA, the CDR3 is TGTGCCAGCAGTCTTAGGACGGGCTTTTACAATGAGCAGTTCTTC. This gives the protein CASSLRTGFYNEQFF.